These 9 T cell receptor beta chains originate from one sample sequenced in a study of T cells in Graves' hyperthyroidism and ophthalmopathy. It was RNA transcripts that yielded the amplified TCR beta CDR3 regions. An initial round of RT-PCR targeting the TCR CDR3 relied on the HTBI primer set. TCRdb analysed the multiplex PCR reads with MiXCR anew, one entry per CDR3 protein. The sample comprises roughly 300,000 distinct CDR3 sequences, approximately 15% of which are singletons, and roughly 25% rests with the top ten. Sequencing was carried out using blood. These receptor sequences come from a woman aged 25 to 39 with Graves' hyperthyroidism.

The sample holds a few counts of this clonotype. CDR3 sequence (DNA): TGTGCCAGCACCTTCAGACAGGGGTCGAATGAGCAGTTCTTC. Its translation is CASTFRQGSNEQFF. The chain has TRBV7-2 and TRBJ2-1; 8 bases line up with TRBD1. The germline gives CDR1 SGHTA, CDR2 FQGNSA. The CDR3 covers 14 residues. After removal of 7 bases from V and 7 bases from J, the junction contained 9 bases not matched to a gene.

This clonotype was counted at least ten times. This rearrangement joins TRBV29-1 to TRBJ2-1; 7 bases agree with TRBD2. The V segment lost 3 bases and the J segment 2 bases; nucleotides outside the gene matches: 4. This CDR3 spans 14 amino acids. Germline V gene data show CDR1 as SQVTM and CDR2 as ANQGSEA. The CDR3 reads CSVDAGVTYNEQFF. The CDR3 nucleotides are TGCAGCGTTGATGCGGGAGTAACCTACAATGAGCAGTTCTTC.

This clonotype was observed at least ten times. CDR3 residues: CASSVGTGTQTYEQYF. The CDR3 region has the DNA TGTGCCAGCAGTGTAGGGACCGGGACCCAGACCTACGAGCAGTACTTC. The rearrangement joins TRBV27 to TRBJ2-7; D is perhaps TRBD1 or TRBD2 (5 bases each). There are 16 residues in the CDR3. Germline V gene lookup returns CDR1 MNHEY and CDR2 SMNVEV (reference sequence). Trimming took off 5 bases at V and 2 bases at J, with 19 bases between the two ends.

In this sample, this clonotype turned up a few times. The CDR3 here is CASSQAYRQTGELFF. DNA for the CDR3: TGTGCCAGCAGCCAAGCGTACAGACAAACCGGGGAGCTGTTTTTT. This chain links TRBV3-1 with TRBJ2-2, with no clear D. Germline V gene data show CDR1 as LGHDT and CDR2 as YNNKEL (reference sequence). Trimming took off 1 base at V and 5 bases at J, with 11 bases between the two ends. This CDR3 has 15 amino acids.

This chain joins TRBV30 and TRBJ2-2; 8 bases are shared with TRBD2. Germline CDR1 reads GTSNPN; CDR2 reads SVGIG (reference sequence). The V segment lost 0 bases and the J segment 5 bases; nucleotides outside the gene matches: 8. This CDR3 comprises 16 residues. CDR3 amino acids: CAWSVSPGRATGELFF. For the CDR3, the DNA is TGTGCCTGGAGTGTATCCCCCGGGAGGGCGACCGGGGAGCTGTTTTTT.

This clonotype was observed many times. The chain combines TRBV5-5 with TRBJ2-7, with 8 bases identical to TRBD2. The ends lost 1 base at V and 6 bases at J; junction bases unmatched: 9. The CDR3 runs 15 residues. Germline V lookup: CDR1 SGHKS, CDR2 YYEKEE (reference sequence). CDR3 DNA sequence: TGTGCCAGCAGCTTGATTACGGGAGGGCCGGCCGAGCAGTACTTC. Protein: CASSLITGGPAEQYF.

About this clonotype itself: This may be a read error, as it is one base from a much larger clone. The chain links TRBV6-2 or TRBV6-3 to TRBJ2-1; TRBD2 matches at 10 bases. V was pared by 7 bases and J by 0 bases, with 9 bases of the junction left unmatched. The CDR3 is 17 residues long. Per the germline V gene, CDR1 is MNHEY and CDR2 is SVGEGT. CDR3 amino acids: CASTTGSGGASYNEQFF. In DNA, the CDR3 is TGTGCCAGCACCACAGGGAGCGGGGGGGCCTCCTACAATGAGCAGTTCTTC.

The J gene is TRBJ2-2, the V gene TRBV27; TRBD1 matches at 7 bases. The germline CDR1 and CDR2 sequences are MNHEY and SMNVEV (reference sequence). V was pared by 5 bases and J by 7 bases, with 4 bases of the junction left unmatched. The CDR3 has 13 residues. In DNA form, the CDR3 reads TGTGCCAGCAGTGTAGGGACAGTCGGGGAGCTGTTTTTT. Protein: CASSVGTVGELFF.

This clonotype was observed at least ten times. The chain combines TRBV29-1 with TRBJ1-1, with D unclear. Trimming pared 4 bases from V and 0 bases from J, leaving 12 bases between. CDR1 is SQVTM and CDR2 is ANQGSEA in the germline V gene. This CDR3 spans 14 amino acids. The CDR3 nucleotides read TGCAGCGTTGGTCTTGGGAGACTGAACACTGAAGCTTTCTTT. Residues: CSVGLGRLNTEAFF.